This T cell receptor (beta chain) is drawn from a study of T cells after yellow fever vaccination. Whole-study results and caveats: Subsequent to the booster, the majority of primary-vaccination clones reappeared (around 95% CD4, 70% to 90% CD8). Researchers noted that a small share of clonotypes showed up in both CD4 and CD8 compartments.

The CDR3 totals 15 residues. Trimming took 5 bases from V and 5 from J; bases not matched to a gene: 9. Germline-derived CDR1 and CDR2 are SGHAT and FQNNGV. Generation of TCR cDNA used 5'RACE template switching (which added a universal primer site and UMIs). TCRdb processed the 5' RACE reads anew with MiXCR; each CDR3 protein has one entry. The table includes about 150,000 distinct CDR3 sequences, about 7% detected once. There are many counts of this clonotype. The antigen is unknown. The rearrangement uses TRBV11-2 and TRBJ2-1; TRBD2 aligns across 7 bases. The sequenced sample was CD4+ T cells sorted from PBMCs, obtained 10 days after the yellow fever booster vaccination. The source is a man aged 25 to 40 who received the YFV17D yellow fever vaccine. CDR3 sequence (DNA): TGTGCCAGCAGCCCGAGACGAGCGGGAAACAATGAGCAGTTCTTC. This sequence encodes CASSPRRAGNNEQFF.